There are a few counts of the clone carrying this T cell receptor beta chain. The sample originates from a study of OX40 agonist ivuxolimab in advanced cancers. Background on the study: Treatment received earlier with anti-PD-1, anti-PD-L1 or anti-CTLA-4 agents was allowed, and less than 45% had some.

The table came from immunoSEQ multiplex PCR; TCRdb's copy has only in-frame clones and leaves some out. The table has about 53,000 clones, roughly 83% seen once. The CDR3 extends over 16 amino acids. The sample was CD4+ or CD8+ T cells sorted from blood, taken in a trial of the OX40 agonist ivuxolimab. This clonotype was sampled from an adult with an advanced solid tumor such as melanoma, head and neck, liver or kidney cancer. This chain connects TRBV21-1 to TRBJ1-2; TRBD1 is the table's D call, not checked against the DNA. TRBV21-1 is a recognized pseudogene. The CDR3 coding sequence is TGTGCCAGCAGCAAAAGTTCCCGACAGGGGAACTATGGCTACACCTTC. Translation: CASSKSSRQGNYGYTF.